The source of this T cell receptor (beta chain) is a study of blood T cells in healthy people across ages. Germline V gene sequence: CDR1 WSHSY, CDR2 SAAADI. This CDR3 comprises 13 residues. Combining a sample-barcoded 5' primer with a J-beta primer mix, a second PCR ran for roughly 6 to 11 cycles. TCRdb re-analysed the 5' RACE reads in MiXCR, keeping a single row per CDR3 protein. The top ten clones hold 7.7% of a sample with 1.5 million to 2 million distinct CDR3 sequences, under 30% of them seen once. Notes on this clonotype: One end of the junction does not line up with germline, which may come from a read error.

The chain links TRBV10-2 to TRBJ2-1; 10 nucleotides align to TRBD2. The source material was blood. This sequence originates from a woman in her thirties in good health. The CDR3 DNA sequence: TGCGCTAGCATGTCTAGCGGGAGCCGTGAGCAGTTCTTC. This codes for CASMSSGSREQFF.